This T cell receptor (beta chain) was documented in a study of T cells after yellow fever vaccination. Germline CDR1 reads DFQATT; CDR2 reads SNEGSKA (reference sequence). The CDR3 totals 15 residues. Trimming cost V 0 bases and J 1 base, with 12 bases left between them. This clonotype was detected only a few times. Its antigen remains unidentified. Overall study findings and caveats: Contaminating bulk clonotypes could be abundant in FACS-sorted repertoires. A weaker but faster secondary response was observed, peaking on day 5 versus 15. It was a small share of clonotypes that appeared in both CD4 and CD8 compartments.

One entry per CDR3 protein, called by TCRdb with MiXCR from the 5' RACE reads. The data contain under 700,000 distinct CDR3 sequences, about 17% of them singletons. Material: PBMCs, obtained around 5 days after the first yellow fever vaccination. This clonotype originated in a man younger than 30 who received the YFV17D yellow fever vaccine. The chain couples TRBV20-1 to TRBJ1-1; a weak D match, TRBD1 (5 bases). CDR3 residues: CSAREGAKGNTEAFF. In nucleotides, the CDR3 is TGCAGTGCTAGAGAAGGGGCAAAAGGGAACACTGAAGCTTTCTTT.